This T cell receptor beta chain comes out of a study of blood T cell repertoires in COVID-19. About the research overall: PBMCs, B-cell-depleted T cells, or T cells were the source of the cDNA or gDNA that made up the material.

Comment on this clone: Mismatch with germline at one junction end may stem from a read error.

As handled by the study authors: Amplifying reference gene primers gave estimates of nucleated cell counts. TCRdb's table, derived via immunoSEQ multiplex PCR, lists solely in-frame clones and lacks some. D and trimming were read from the DNA, whereas the V and J calls and clone size are those reported in that table. This sample has hundreds of thousands of clones, with about 88% found just once. The CDR3 length is 17 residues. The V gene's germline CDR1 is LGHDT and CDR2 YNNKEL (reference sequence). The sequencing input was PBMCs or T cells enriched from blood (not recorded which). The sequence was obtained from a man between 60 and 75 years old who had recovered from COVID-19. The genes are TRBV3-1 (or the pseudogene TRBV3-2) and TRBJ2-4; D not resolved. CDR3 sequence (DNA): TGTGCCAGCAGCCAACGCAGCTTTCAATTAGCCAAAAGCATTCAGTACTTC. Translating it yields CASSQRSFQLAKSIQYF.